Sequencing of this T cell receptor beta chain was carried out in a study of response to subunit inactivated influenza vaccine. Study-wide points: The authors offered the suggestion that each seasonal influenza vaccination recruits few new T cells.

V shed 5 bases and J shed 16 bases, with 21 bases lying between them. Germline CDR1 SEHNR, CDR2 FQNEAQ (reference sequence). The CDR3 contains 13 residues. This clonotype appeared a few times. Its specificity is not known. TCRdb re-called the RT-PCR reads with MiXCR, one entry per CDR3 protein. The repertoire holds hundreds of thousands of distinct CDR3 sequences, with 6% to 9% as singletons. This receptor was identified in a man aged 45 to 70 who received an inactivated influenza vaccine. This chain joins TRBV7-9 and TRBJ2-1, with D tentatively TRBD1 or TRBD2 (5 bases each). Sample: PBMCs from blood, taken about 23 months after vaccination. CDR3 amino acids: CASSLPTRQSNFF. The DNA for the CDR3 is TGTGCCAGCAGCCTACCAACTAGACAGAGCAATTTCTTC.